This is a list of T cell receptor beta chains from one sample in a study of blood T cell repertoires in COVID-19. The table came from immunoSEQ multiplex PCR; TCRdb's copy has only in-frame clones and leaves some out. This sample has 280,000 or so clones, with about 88% found just once. The sequenced sample consisted of peripheral blood. These receptors came from a woman aged 55-70 years with acute or convalescent COVID-19. CDR3s include the opening cysteine and the closing phenylalanine or tryptophan. The D gene is left open where the match is weak. The listing skips clone size in some rows; elsewhere it reads once, few, many or a size class.

j_call	d_call	clone_size	v_call	cdr3_nt	cdr3_aa
TRBJ2-7	TRBD1	once	TRBV28	TGTGCCAGCAGTCCCGGGGACAGGGACCGGGAGCAGTACTTC	CASSPGDRDREQYF
TRBJ1-2	.	.	TRBV30	TGTGCCTGGATAGCTCAGCACGTTTATGGCTACACCTTC	CAWIAQHVYGYTF
TRBJ2-1	TRBD2	.	TRBV9	TGTGCCAGCAGCGTACTCCGGGGGGCCTACAATGAGCAGTTCTTC	CASSVLRGAYNEQFF
TRBJ2-1	TRBD1	.	TRBV27	TGTGCCAGCAGACTGGACAGGGTGAAGGTCAATGAGCAGTTCTTC	CASRLDRVKVNEQFF
TRBJ2-3	TRBD1	.	TRBV3-1/TRBV3-2	TGTGCCAGCAGCCAAAGGACAGGGATAGAAGATACGCAGTATTTT	CASSQRTGIEDTQYF
TRBJ2-7	TRBD1	.	TRBV6-5	TGTGCCAGCAGTCCCGGAGACAGGGCGCCCTACGAGCAGTACTTC	CASSPGDRAPYEQYF
TRBJ2-1	TRBD2	.	TRBV5-4	TGTGCCAGCAGGTCCGGGACTAGCGGGGGCCTTGCAACCTACAATGAGCAGTTCTTC	CASRSGTSGGLATYNEQFF
TRBJ2-5	TRBD1	.	TRBV23-1	TGCGCCAGCAGTCAATCGTCCCCCGGGACAGGGACGGAGACCCAGTACTTC	CASSQSSPGTGTETQYF
TRBJ2-1	TRBD1	.	TRBV5-8	TGTGCCAGCAGCCGCGACAGGGTCGGTTCGGTATACAATGAGCAGTTCTTC	CASSRDRVGSVYNEQFF
TRBJ2-7	.	.	TRBV7-2	TGTGCCAGCAGCCTCTCTACGAGGAGGGGGACTAACCGAGAGCAGTACTTC	CASSLSTRRGTNREQYF
TRBJ1-6	.	.	TRBV18	TGTGCCAGCTCACCTCAGGACAGTAATTCACCCCTCCACTTT	CASSPQDSNSPLHF
TRBJ1-2	.	.	TRBV27	TGTGCCAGCAGTTTAGGGACATCCCCCATCTATGGCTACACCTTC	CASSLGTSPIYGYTF
TRBJ2-7	TRBD1	.	TRBV18	TGTGCCAGCTCACCATCAGGGGGACCCTACGAGCAGTACTTC	CASSPSGGPYEQYF
TRBJ1-5	.	.	TRBV28	TGTGCCAGCAGTTTGGGGCAGGGTGGCCAGCCCCAGCATTTT	CASSLGQGGQPQHF
TRBJ2-7	TRBD2	.	TRBV11-1	TGTGCCAGCAGCTTGCGGCTAGCGGTTCCCTACGAGCAGTACTTC	CASSLRLAVPYEQYF
TRBJ2-2	.	.	TRBV4-1	TGCGCCAGCAGCCTTGACAGGTTTTCGGGCGGGGAGCTGTTTTTT	CASSLDRFSGGELFF
TRBJ2-5	.	.	TRBV28	TGTGCCAGCAGCCACTCCCGGTCAGAGACCCAGTACTTC	CASSHSRSETQYF
TRBJ1-1	.	.	TRBV7-9	TGTGCCAGCAGCTTAGGTCGTTACAGGGTATGGACTGAAGCTTTCTTT	CASSLGRYRVWTEAFF
TRBJ2-1	.	once	TRBV6-5	TGTGCCAGCAGGAGACTAGAGTACAATGAGCAGTTCTTC	CASRRLEYNEQFF
TRBJ2-5	.	.	TRBV7-3	TGTGCCAGCAGCTTAAAGGAGGTATCGCAAGAGACCCAGTACTTC	CASSLKEVSQETQYF
TRBJ2-7	TRBD1	.	TRBV7-2	TGTGCCAGCGCGACAGGGAACTCCTACGAGCAGTACTTC	CASATGNSYEQYF
TRBJ2-1	.	.	TRBV29-1	TGCAGCGTTGAACCGGTTACGAATGAGCAGTTCTTC	CSVEPVTNEQFF
TRBJ2-3	TRBD1	.	TRBV6-1	TGTGCCAGCAGTGAAGAGACAGGGCATACAGATACGCAGTATTTT	CASSEETGHTDTQYF
TRBJ2-3	.	.	TRBV2	TGTGCCAGCAGTGAGGGTCGCGGCGGGTTACGCACAGATACGCAGTATTTT	CASSEGRGGLRTDTQYF
TRBJ2-7	TRBD2	.	TRBV7-2	TGTGCCAGCAGCTTTCCGACTAGCAGCTACGAGCAGTACTTC	CASSFPTSSYEQYF
TRBJ1-5	.	.	TRBV4-1	TGCGCCAGCAGCCCACCGAGGACAGATAGCAATCAGCCCCAGCATTTT	CASSPPRTDSNQPQHF
TRBJ1-6	.	.	TRBV18	TGTGCCAGCTCACCGAATATCCAGCCCCTCCACTTT	CASSPNIQPLHF
TRBJ1-4	TRBD1	.	TRBV5-4	TGTGCCAGCAGCTGGAGGACAGGGGGGCATGAAAAACTGTTTTTT	CASSWRTGGHEKLFF
TRBJ2-2	TRBD1	.	TRBV23-1	TGCGCCAGCAGTCATACAGGGGGTAACACCGGGGAGCTGTTTTTT	CASSHTGGNTGELFF
TRBJ1-1	.	.	TRBV5-6	TGTGCCAGCAGCTTGCATACAGCACTGGGCACTGAAGCTTTCTTT	CASSLHTALGTEAFF
TRBJ1-2	TRBD1	few	TRBV29-1	TGCAGCCCGGGACAGGGGTACAGCTCGGATAACTATGGCTACACCTTC	CSPGQGYSSDNYGYTF
TRBJ2-1	TRBD2	.	TRBV28	TGTGCCAGCAGTAAGCCGGGACTAGCGGACAATGAGCAGTTCTTC	CASSKPGLADNEQFF
TRBJ1-4	.	.	TRBV5-4	TGTGCCAGCAGCTCATCCGGGACGGGGGATGAAAAACTGTTTTTT	CASSSSGTGDEKLFF
TRBJ1-2	TRBD1	.	TRBV5-7	TGTGCCAGCAGCTTCGACAGGGTGGGTGGCTACACCTTC	CASSFDRVGGYTF
TRBJ2-2	.	.	TRBV6-2/TRBV6-3	TGTGCCAGCAGCCTACGCCACTCCGGGACTTCCCGATCGAACACCGGGGAGCTGTTTTTT	CASSLRHSGTSRSNTGELFF
TRBJ2-2	TRBD2	few	TRBV28	TGTGCCAGCACCGAGGGGCTAGCGGGTGGGACCGGGGAGCTGTTTTTT	CASTEGLAGGTGELFF
TRBJ1-1	TRBD1	.	TRBV27	TGTGCCAGCAGTTATACAGGGGGCGCGACGAACACTGAAGCTTTCTTT	CASSYTGGATNTEAFF
TRBJ1-5	.	.	TRBV27	TGTGCCAGCAGTTTATCAGTAGGAGGCTTGCAGCCCCAGCATTTT	CASSLSVGGLQPQHF
TRBJ2-1	TRBD2	.	TRBV28	TGTGCCAGCAGTTTAAGTCTAGCGGGAACTGGTGAGCAGTTCTTC	CASSLSLAGTGEQFF
TRBJ1-2	TRBD1	.	TRBV3-1/TRBV3-2	TGTGCCAGCAGCCAATTTATGGGGACAGGGGGCGTCTATGGCTACACCTTC	CASSQFMGTGGVYGYTF